The rows below give T cell receptor beta chains drawn from one sample of a study of T-cell reconstitution after alpha-beta-depleted transplantation in children. MiXCR was run by TCRdb on the PCR reads, yielding one entry per CDR3 protein. This sample has approximately 590,000 distinct CDR3 sequences, with approximately 10% found just once. The material sequenced was PBMCs from the stem cell graft donor, taken from the stem cell graft. All receptors derive from a human donor who donated a stem cell graft to a child with acute myeloid leukemia. The CDR3 runs from the conserved cysteine through the conserved F or W. A D gene is named only where the DNA matches it firmly. The listing skips clone size in some rows; elsewhere it reads once, few, many or a size class.

abundance	v_gene	d_gene	j_gene	CDR3nt	CDR3aa
few	TRBV20-1	.	TRBJ1-1	TGCAGTGCTAGAGAAAGGGGGGGTCGGATAATCTTT	CSARERGGRIIF
many	TRBV10-2	.	TRBJ2-3	TGCGCCAGCAGTGTTGCGGTTAGCACAGATACGCAGTATTTT	CASSVAVSTDTQYF
.	TRBV20-1	.	TRBJ2-1	TGCAGTGCTATGGAAGGGGGGAATGAGCAGTTCTTC	CSAMEGGNEQFF
few	TRBV10-3	TRBD1	TRBJ2-7	TGTGCCATCAGTGATTTGGGACAGATTCAAGAGCAGTACTTC	CAISDLGQIQEQYF
.	TRBV29-1	.	TRBJ2-7	TGCAGCGTTTTAATACTTTCCTACGAGCAGTACTTC	CSVLILSYEQYF
.	TRBV6-2/TRBV6-3	TRBD1	TRBJ2-7	TGTGCCAGCAATGACAGGGACTACGAGCAGTACTTC	CASNDRDYEQYF
.	TRBV6-4	.	TRBJ1-6	TGTGCCAGCAGTGCCCAGGAGGGTTCACCCCTCCACTTT	CASSAQEGSPLHF
many	TRBV7-2	.	TRBJ1-5	TGTGCCAGCAGCCCTAAGGACAGCAATCAGCCCCAGCATTTT	CASSPKDSNQPQHF
many	TRBV20-1	.	TRBJ2-1	TGCAGTGCTAGCCACCGGGACACGGGAGTTAATGAGCAGTTCTTC	CSASHRDTGVNEQFF
.	TRBV24-1	.	TRBJ2-5	TGTGCCACCAGTGATCCTCGACACCCCCCAGTGAAGACCCAGTACTTC	CATSDPRHPPVKTQYF
few	TRBV20-1	TRBD2	TRBJ2-7	TGCAGTGCCGAGACTTCTCGGACTAGCGTAACCTACGAGCAGTACTTC	CSAETSRTSVTYEQYF
.	TRBV30	TRBD1	TRBJ1-5	TGTGCCTGGGGGACAGGGGGCGGCAATCAGCCCCAGCATTTT	CAWGTGGGNQPQHF
few	TRBV20-1	.	TRBJ2-5	TGCAGTGCTAGGGGGGCGGCTACCCTTCAAGAGACCCAGTACTTC	CSARGAATLQETQYF
many	TRBV29-1	TRBD1	TRBJ1-1	TGCAGCGCGGGGACAGGGGTCAGAGCTTTCTTT	CSAGTGVRAFF
.	TRBV5-1	.	TRBJ2-1	TGCGCCAGCAGCGAACCTTCTATGGGATATGAGCAGTTCTTC	CASSEPSMGYEQFF
.	TRBV20-1	TRBD2	TRBJ2-7	TGCAGTGCCCCTAGCGGGAACTCCTACGAGCAGTACTTC	CSAPSGNSYEQYF
.	TRBV25-1	.	TRBJ1-6	TGTGCCAGCAGTGCCAGGGCCCCTTATGATTCACCCCTCCACTTT	CASSARAPYDSPLHF
many	TRBV29-1	TRBD2	TRBJ2-5	TGCAGCGTTGGTGCTCTGCGGGAGTTCGGGGGGGAGACCCAGTACTTC	CSVGALREFGGETQYF
many	TRBV7-3	.	TRBJ2-3	TGTGCCAGCAGCTCGTCCTCGGGACTCACAGATACGCAGTATTTT	CASSSSSGLTDTQYF
.	TRBV28	.	TRBJ1-2	TGTGCCAGCACCTTAGGGAGGCGGAACTATGGCTACACCTTC	CASTLGRRNYGYTF
.	TRBV27	.	TRBJ2-1	TGTGCCAGCTCTAGCGCCTTAAATTACAATGAGCAGTTCTTC	CASSSALNYNEQFF
many	TRBV27	TRBD2	TRBJ2-7	TGTGCCAGCAGTTCAAAGGTTCGGCTAGCGGGAAGGGTCGAGCAGTACTTC	CASSSKVRLAGRVEQYF
.	TRBV12-3/TRBV12-4	.	TRBJ1-3	TGTGCCAGCGGAACCGGGACAATCATATATTTT	CASGTGTIIYF
few	TRBV7-8	.	TRBJ1-2	TGTGCCAGCAGCTTAGCCAGGGAATATGGCTACACCTTC	CASSLAREYGYTF
.	TRBV5-1	TRBD2	TRBJ2-1	TGCGCCAGCAGCCGACTAGCGGGAGGACTCATCTACAATGAGCAGTTCTTC	CASSRLAGGLIYNEQFF